This T cell receptor beta chain is drawn from a study of T-cell memory formation after mild COVID-19 (dated by TCRdb to about 2021). The study in broad terms: Most TCR sequence clusters were specific to one of the two donors. Two young, previously healthy adult volunteers, one female and one male, were included in the cohort. In a couple of donors, T-cell clones that expanded and contracted after mild COVID-19 were tracked by sequencing TCRalpha and TCRbeta repertoires over time. General findings and caveats noted by the study authors: Contracting CD4+ clones appeared mostly in the CM and EM memory subsets, whereas CD8+ clones were enriched in EMRA. Some responding clones were detected in pre-infection memory, which suggested that pre-existing cross-reactive memory T cells had joined the SARS-CoV-2 response. Clones that contracted from day 15 to 85 showed balanced CD4/CD8 phenotypes, whereas a second wave of clones that expanded from day 15 to 37 leaned towards CD4+. Only a couple of mild cases were covered in the study, and larger cohorts including severe cases with pre-infection samples were considered necessary. The second-wave clones that peaked on day 37 were not confirmed to be SARS-CoV-2 specific.

Ficoll-Paque density gradient centrifugation was used to isolate PBMCs. This clonotype was seen only a few times. This receptor's antigen is unknown. Per-base qualities were not stored, and no clone one base away is much larger. These reads were obtained on an Illumina NovaSeq 6000. TCRalpha and TCRbeta cDNA libraries were built by 5'RACE with constant-segment primers, adding sample barcodes and unique molecular identifiers. RNA was extracted from every sample with Trizol reagent. Libraries were amplified in two PCR steps, with a second sample barcode and Illumina TruSeq adapters added in the second step. Libraries were sequenced on an Illumina NovaSeq with 2 x 150 bp paired-end reads. The study's own analysis went as follows. The reads were demultiplexed and collapsed into UMI-guided consensus sequences using migec v1.2.7. Using mixcr v2.1.11, UMI consensuses were aligned to TRA and TRB V and J templates and then assembled into clonotypes. A clonotype was counted as expanded or contracted only when both edgeR and NoisET called the clonotype significant, with the noise models trained on biological replicates. edgeR calls used a false discovery rate-adjusted p below 0.01 and a log2 fold-change threshold of 1. PCA with hierarchical clustering of max-normalized trajectories of the 1000 most abundant clonotypes was used as exploratory dynamics analysis. Separately sequenced CD4+ and CD8+ repertoires were used to assign the CD4 or CD8 phenotype of responding clones. TCRdb handled the public reads itself, with Q25 trimming in fastp and clone calling in MiXCR, and kept productive beta chains. One record per CDR3 amino acid sequence lists the most common genes and DNA. TCRdb's processing, not the study's, gives the V and J calls here. The sample table shows about 350,000 distinct CDR3 sequences, and 12% to 15% are seen once. 22% of the sample is in the top ten clones.

From the germline V gene (reference sequence), CDR1 is LNHDA and CDR2 is SQIVND. Between the V and J ends, shortened by 0 bases and 4 bases respectively, the junction contains 6 bases. Including cysteine and phenylalanine, the CDR3 has 13 amino acids. The only DNA kept is the CDR3, 39 bases in frame from the first base. The V and J segments used are TRBV19 and TRBJ1-1, and perhaps TRBD1 as D gene, on 5 matching bases. Sequencing was done on a sample of PBMCs or a T cell subset sorted from them (not recorded which). This receptor was taken from a man in his late teens or twenties who had mild COVID-19 (a few samples of this study predate the infection). The sample titles of this study are shuffled in the database, so cell type and time point are left out; the donor was told from shared clones. The CDR3 in this case is CASSIEGGTEAFF. The sequenced DNA is TGTGCCAGTAGTATAGAGGGGGGCACTGAAGCTTTCTTT.